Sequencing of this T cell receptor beta chain was carried out in a study of cytomegalovirus exposure and HLA in healthy donors. The study ran its PCR with 60 Vbeta and 13 Jbeta primers. Data came from immunoSEQ multiplex PCR; TCRdb stores just in-frame clones and leaves some out. This table has 95,000 to 150,000 clones, 81% appearing once. Germline CDR1 and CDR2: SGHVS and FQNEAQ. The length of the CDR3 is 13 residues. Trimming cost V 5 bases and J 8 bases, with 13 bases left between them. This clone has just one count. The receptor's source is a man aged 35-49 years in good health and CMV-seronegative. The chain has TRBV7-8 and TRBJ2-4; D is perhaps TRBD2 (5 bases). The sample was PBMCs. CDR3 DNA sequence: TGTGCCAGCAGCAAACTCACCGGGGACATTCAGTACTTC. This sequence encodes CASSKLTGDIQYF.